This TCR beta chain derives from a study of T cells after yellow fever vaccination. Study observations and caveats: Most primary-vaccination clones reappeared after the booster (approximately 95% CD4, roughly 90% CD8). Sorted repertoires could include abundant contaminating clonotypes from bulk cells.

TCRdb independently ran MiXCR on the 5' RACE reads; one entry per CDR3 protein. The sample consists of 250,000 or so distinct CDR3 sequences, approximately 3.8% of them appearing once. This clonotype was found many times. Its antigen is as yet unknown. The CDR3 has 16 residues. Germline-derived CDR1 and CDR2 are SGHDT and YYEEEE. Trimming removed 2 bases from V and 1 base from J, with 13 bases in between. The input for sequencing was PBMCs, taken 15 days after the yellow fever booster vaccination. This chain links TRBV5-6 with TRBJ2-4; D is ambiguous. This sequence originates from a man aged 18-30 years who received the YFV17D yellow fever vaccine. The CDR3: CASSLESPAAKNIQYF. In nucleotides, the CDR3 is TGTGCCAGCAGCTTAGAGAGCCCGGCGGCCAAAAACATTCAGTACTTC.